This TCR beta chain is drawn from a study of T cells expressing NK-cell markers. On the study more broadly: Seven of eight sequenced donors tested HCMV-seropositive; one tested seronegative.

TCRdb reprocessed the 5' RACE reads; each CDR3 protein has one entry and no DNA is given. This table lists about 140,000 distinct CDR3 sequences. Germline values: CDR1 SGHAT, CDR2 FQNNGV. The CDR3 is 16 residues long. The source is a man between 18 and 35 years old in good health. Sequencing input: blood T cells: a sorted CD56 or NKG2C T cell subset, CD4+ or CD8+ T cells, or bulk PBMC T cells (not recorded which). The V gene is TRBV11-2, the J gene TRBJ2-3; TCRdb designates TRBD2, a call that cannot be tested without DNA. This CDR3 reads CASSPPLAGGPFPQYF. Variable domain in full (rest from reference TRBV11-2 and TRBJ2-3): EAGVAQSPRYKIIEKRQSVAFWCNPISGHATLYWYQQILGQGPKLLIQFQNNGVVDDSQLPKDRFSAERLKGVDSTLKIQPAKLEDSAVYLCASSPPLAGGPFPQYFGPGTRLTVL.